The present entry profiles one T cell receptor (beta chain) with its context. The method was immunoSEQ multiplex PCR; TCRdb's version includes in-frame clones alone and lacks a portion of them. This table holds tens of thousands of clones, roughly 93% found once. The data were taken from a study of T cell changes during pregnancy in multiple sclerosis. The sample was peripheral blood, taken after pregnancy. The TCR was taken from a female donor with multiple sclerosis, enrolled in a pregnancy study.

The CDR3 DNA reads as TGTGCCAGCAGCCAATCAGGTGGTGGGAGGTACAATGAGCAGTTCTTC. Translated: CASSQSGGGRYNEQFF. The chain is built from TRBV4-2 and TRBJ2-1, with a possible D match to TRBD2 (6 bases). There are 16 residues in the CDR3. The germline V and J ends were trimmed by 2 bases and 4 bases, with 15 bases remaining between them. Germline V gene sequence: CDR1 LGHNA, CDR2 YNFKEQ.